This entry features one T cell receptor (beta chain) sequence. The data were obtained in a study of Ad26.COV2.S vaccination and SARS-CoV-2 variants. CDR3 size: 16 residues. Germline CDR1 SGHAT, CDR2 FQNNGV. V dropped 5 bases and J dropped 0; count of bases not matched to a gene: 10. The protocol was immunoSEQ multiplex PCR, while the TCRdb copy is restricted to in-frame clones and leaves out a portion. Among 200,000 to 250,000 clones, around 89% were seen once, and the ten largest hold about 10%. The sample's treatment: about 20 received Ad26.COV2.S at low or high dose, single or two shots; roughly five received placebo; per-sample allocation not given. The samples were gathered on day 63 after the first injection of vaccine or placebo.

The receptor was derived from a person between 18 and 60 years old who received the Ad26.COV2.S COVID-19 vaccine or a placebo. Material: peripheral blood, obtained in a trial of Ad26.COV2.S vaccine versus placebo. The chain is built from TRBV11-2 and TRBJ2-7; 7 bases match TRBD1. DNA for the CDR3: TGTGCCAGCAGCCTCCCTGGGGACAGAAGCTCCTACGAGCAGTACTTC. Its protein product is CASSLPGDRSSYEQYF.